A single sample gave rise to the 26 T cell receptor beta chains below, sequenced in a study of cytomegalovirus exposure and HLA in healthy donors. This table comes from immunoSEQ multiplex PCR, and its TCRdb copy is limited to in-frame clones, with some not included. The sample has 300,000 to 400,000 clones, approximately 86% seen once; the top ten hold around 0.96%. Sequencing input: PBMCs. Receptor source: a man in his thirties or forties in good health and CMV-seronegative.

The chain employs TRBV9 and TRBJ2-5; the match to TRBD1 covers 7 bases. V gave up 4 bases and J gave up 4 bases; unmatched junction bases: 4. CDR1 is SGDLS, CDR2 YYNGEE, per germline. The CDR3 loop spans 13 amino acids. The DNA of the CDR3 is TGTGCCAGCAGCTCCAGGACAGGAGAGACCCAGTACTTC. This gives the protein CASSSRTGETQYF.

The CDR3 here is CASSVGGLQAEAFF. DNA of the CDR3: TGTGCCAGCAGCGTAGGGGGACTTCAGGCTGAAGCTTTCTTT. V gene TRBV9 combines with J gene TRBJ1-1, with D tentatively TRBD1 (5 bases). CDR3 length equals 14 residues. Germline values: CDR1 SGDLS, CDR2 YYNGEE. Trimming stripped 0 bases from V and 6 bases from J, with 12 bases between. Based on the CDR3 plus reference TRBV9 and TRBJ1-1, the full variable domain is DSGVTQTPKHLITATGQRVTLRCSPRSGDLSVYWYQQSLDQGLQFLIQYYNGEERAKGNILERFSAQQFPDLHSELNLSSLELGDSALYFCASSVGGLQAEAFFGQGTRLTVV.

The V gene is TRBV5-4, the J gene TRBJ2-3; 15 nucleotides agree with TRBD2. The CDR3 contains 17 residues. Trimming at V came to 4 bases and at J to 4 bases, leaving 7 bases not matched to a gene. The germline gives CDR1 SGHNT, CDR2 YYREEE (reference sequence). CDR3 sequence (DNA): TGTGCCAGCAGCAGGACTAGCGGGGGGGTGTTTCCAGATACGCAGTATTTT. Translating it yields CASSRTSGGVFPDTQYF. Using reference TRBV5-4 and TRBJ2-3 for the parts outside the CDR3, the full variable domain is ETGVTQSPTHLIKTRGQQVTLRCSSQSGHNTVSWYQQALGQGPQFIFQYYREEENGRGNFPPRFSGLQFPNYSSELNVNALELDDSALYLCASSRTSGGVFPDTQYFGPGTRLTVL.

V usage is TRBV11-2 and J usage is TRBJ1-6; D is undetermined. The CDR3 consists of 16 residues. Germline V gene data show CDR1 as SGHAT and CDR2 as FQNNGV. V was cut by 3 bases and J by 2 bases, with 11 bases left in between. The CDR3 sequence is CASSFREQAYNSPLHF. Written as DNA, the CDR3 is TGTGCCAGCAGCTTTCGTGAGCAGGCCTATAATTCACCCCTCCACTTT. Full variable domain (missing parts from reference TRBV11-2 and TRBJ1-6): EAGVAQSPRYKIIEKRQSVAFWCNPISGHATLYWYQQILGQGPKLLIQFQNNGVVDDSQLPKDRFSAERLKGVDSTLKIQPAKLEDSAVYLCASSFREQAYNSPLHFGNGTRLTVT.

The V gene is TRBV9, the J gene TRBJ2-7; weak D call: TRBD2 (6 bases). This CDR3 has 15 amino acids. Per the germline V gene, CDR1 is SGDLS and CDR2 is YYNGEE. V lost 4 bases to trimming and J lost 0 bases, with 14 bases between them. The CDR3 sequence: CASSSDGLSSYEQYF. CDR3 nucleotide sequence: TGTGCCAGCAGCTCCGACGGACTAAGCTCCTACGAGCAGTACTTC.

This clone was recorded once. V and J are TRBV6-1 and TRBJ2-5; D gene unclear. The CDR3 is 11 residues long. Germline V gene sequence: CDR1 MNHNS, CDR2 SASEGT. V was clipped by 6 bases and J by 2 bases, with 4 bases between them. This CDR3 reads CASSVQETQYF. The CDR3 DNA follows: TGTGCCAGCAGCGTACAAGAGACCCAGTACTTC.

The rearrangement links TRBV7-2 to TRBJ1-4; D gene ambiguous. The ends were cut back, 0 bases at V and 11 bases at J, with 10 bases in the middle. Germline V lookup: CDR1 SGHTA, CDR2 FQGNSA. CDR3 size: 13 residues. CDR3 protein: CASSLAVAGKLFF. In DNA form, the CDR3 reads TGTGCCAGCAGCTTAGCTGTAGCCGGGAAACTGTTTTTT. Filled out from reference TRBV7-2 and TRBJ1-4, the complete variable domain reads GAGVSQSPSNKVTEKGKDVELRCDPISGHTALYWYRQSLGQGLEFLIYFQGNSAPDKSGLPSDRFSAERTGGSVSTLTIQRTQQEDSAVYLCASSLAVAGKLFFGSGTQLSVL.

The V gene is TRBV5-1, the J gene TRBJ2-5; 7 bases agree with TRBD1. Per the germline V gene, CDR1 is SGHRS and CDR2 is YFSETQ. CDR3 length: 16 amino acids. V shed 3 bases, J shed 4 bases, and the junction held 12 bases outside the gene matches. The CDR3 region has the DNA TGCGCCAGCAGCTCGGGGACAGCCTTAAGGAGAGAGACCCAGTACTTC. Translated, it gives CASSSGTALRRETQYF.

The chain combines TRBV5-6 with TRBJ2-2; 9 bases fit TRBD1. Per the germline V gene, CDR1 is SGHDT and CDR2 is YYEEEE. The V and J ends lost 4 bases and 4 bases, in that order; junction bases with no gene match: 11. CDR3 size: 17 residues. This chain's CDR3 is CASSKAGQGMRTGELFF. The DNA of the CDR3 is TGTGCCAGCAGCAAAGCCGGACAGGGGATGCGCACCGGGGAGCTGTTTTTT.

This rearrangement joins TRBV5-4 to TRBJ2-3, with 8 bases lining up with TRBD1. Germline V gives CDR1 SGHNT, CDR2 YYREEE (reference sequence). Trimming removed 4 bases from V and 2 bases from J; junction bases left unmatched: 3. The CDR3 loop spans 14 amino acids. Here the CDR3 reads CASSRTGPTDTQYF. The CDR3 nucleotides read TGTGCCAGCAGCCGGACAGGGCCCACAGATACGCAGTATTTT.

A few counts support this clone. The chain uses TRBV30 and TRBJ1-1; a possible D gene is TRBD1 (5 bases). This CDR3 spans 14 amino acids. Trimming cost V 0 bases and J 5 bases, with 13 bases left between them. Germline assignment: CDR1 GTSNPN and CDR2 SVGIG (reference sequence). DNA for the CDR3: TGTGCCTGGAGTGTATCTGTGCGGGGGACTGAAGCTTTCTTT. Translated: CAWSVSVRGTEAFF.

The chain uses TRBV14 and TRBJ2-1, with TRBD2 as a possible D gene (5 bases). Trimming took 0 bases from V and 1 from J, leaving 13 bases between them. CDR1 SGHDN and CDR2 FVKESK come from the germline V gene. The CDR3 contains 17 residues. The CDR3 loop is CASSQERGRRSYNEQFF. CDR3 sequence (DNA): TGTGCCAGCAGCCAAGAACGCGGGCGCCGATCCTACAATGAGCAGTTCTTC.

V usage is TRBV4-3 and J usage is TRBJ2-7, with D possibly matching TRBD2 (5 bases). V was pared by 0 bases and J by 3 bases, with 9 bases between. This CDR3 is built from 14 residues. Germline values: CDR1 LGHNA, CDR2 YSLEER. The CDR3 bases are TGCGCCAGCAGCCAAGATCGGGGAAACTACGAGCAGTACTTC. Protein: CASSQDRGNYEQYF.

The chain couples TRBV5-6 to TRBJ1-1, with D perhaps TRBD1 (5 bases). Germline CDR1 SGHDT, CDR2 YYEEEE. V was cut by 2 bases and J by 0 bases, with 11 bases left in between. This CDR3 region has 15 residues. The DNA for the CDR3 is TGTGCCAGCAGCTTAAGGGGTAGGTTGAACACTGAAGCTTTCTTT. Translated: CASSLRGRLNTEAFF.

The CDR3, as DNA: TGCGCCAGCAGCCAAGGTAGCGGGGGGGCGAGAGAGTACGAGCAGTACTTC. As protein: CASSQGSGGAREYEQYF. V usage is TRBV4-1 and J usage is TRBJ2-7; 11 bases agree with TRBD2. There are 17 residues in the CDR3. J gave up 4 bases and V 1 base, and 9 bases lay outside the gene matches. Germline CDR1 reads MGHRA; CDR2 reads YSYEKL.

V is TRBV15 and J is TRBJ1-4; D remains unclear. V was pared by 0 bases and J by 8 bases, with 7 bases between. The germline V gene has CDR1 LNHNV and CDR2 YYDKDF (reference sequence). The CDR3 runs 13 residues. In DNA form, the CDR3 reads TGTGCCACCAGCAGAGATAGACAAGAAAAACTGTTTTTT. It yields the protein CATSRDRQEKLFF.

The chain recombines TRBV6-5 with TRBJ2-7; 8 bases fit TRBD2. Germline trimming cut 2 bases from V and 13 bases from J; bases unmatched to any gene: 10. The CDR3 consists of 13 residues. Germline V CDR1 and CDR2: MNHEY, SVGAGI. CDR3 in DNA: TGTGCCAGCAGTTACCGGGGGGGCCACTTACCCTACTTC. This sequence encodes CASSYRGGHLPYF.

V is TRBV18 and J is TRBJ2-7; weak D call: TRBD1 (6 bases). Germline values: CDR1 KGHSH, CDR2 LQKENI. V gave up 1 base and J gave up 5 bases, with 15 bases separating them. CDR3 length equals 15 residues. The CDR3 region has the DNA TGTGCCAGCTCACCACTCGCAGGGGAGTTGGACGAGCAGTACTTC. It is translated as CASSPLAGELDEQYF.

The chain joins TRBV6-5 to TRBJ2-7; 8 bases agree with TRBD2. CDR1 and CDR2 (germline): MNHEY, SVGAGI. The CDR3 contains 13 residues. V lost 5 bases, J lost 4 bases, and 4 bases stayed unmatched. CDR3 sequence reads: CASSVGGAYEQYF. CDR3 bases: TGTGCCAGCAGTGTCGGGGGGGCTTACGAGCAGTACTTC.

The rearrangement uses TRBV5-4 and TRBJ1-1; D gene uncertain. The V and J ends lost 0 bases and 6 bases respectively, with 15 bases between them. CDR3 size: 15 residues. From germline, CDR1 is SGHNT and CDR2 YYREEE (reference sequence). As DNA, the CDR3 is TGTGCCAGCAGCTTGGGGAATGGGAGGGCTGCTGAAGCTTTCTTT. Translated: CASSLGNGRAAEAFF. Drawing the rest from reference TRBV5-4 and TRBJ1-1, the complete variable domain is ETGVTQSPTHLIKTRGQQVTLRCSSQSGHNTVSWYQQALGQGPQFIFQYYREEENGRGNFPPRFSGLQFPNYSSELNVNALELDDSALYLCASSLGNGRAAEAFFGQGTRLTVV.

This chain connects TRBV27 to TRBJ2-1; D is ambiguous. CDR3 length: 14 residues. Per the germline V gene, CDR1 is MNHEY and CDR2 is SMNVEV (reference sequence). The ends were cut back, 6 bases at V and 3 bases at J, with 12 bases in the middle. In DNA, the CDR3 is TGTGCCAGCAGCATCCGGGTGAACTACAATGAGCAGTTCTTC. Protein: CASSIRVNYNEQFF.

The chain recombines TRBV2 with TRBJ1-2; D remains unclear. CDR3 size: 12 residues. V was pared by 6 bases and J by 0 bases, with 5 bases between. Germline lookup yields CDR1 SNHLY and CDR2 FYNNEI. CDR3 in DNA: TGTGCCAGCAGGGAGTCTAACTATGGCTACACCTTC. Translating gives CASRESNYGYTF.

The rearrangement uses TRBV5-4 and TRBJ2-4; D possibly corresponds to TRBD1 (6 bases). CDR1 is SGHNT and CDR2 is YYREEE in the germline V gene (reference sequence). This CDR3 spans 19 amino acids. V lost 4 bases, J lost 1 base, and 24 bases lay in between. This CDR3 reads CASSNPDRSEPYAKNIQYF. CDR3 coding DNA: TGTGCCAGCAGCAACCCGGACAGATCAGAACCCTACGCCAAAAACATTCAGTACTTC.

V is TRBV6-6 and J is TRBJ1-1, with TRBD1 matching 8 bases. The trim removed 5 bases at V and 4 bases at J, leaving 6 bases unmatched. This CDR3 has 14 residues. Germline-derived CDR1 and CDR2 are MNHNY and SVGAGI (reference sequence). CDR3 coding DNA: TGTGCCAGCAGTCCGGACAGGGCGACCACTGAAGCTTTCTTT. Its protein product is CASSPDRATTEAFF.

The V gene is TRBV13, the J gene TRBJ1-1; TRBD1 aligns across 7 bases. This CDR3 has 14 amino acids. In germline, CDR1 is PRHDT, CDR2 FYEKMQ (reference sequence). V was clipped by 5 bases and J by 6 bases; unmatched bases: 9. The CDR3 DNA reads TGTGCCAGCAGCGACATGACAGGGCGCGCTGAAGCTTTCTTT. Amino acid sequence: CASSDMTGRAEAFF.

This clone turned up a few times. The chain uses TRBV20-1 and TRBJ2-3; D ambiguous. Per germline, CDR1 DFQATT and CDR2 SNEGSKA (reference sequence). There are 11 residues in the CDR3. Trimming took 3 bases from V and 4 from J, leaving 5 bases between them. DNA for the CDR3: TGCAGTGCTAGTTCGGCAGATACGCAGTATTTT. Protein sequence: CSASSADTQYF.